This T cell receptor (beta chain) was sequenced for a study of T cell responses to AZD1222 COVID-19 vaccine. The study, taken as a whole, reports: Recipients of two AZD1222 doses showed rising Spike-specific TCR breadth and depth. Clonal diversity was possibly underestimated, and white British individuals and females predominated among donors. Only after the peak T cell response were repertoires sampled.

Per the germline V gene, CDR1 is KGHSH and CDR2 is LQKENI. This CDR3 is built from 16 residues. The J segment lost 3 bases and the V segment lost 3 bases, leaving 4 bases of the junction unmatched. The protocol was immunoSEQ multiplex PCR, while the TCRdb copy is restricted to in-frame clones and leaves out a portion. Of around 140,000 clones in the sample, less than 95% were seen once. Of note for this clone: What it binds is not known.

Specimen: peripheral blood, collected on day 0 of AZD1222 vaccination. The V gene is TRBV18, the J gene TRBJ2-7, with 14 bases matching TRBD2. This TCR was recovered from an adult in good health. Here the CDR3 reads CASSPTSGGDRYEQYF. CDR3 in DNA: TGTGCCAGCTCACCGACTAGCGGGGGGGACCGCTACGAGCAGTACTTC.